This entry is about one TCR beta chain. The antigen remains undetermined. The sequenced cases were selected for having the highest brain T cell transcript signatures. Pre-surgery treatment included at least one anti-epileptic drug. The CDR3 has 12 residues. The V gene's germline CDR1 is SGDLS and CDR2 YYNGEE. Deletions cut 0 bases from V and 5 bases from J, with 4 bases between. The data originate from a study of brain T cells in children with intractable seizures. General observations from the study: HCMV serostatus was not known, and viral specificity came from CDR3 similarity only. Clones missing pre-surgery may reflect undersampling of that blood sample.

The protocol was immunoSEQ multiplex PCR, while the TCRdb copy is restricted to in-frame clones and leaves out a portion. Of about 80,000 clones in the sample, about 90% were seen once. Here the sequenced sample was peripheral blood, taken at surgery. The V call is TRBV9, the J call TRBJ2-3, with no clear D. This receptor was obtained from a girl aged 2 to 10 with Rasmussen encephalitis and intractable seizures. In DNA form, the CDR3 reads TGTGCCAGCAGCGTAGGCGGAGATACGCAGTATTTT. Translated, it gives CASSVGGDTQYF.